The T cell receptor beta chain under discussion was sequenced for a study of T cell responses to AZD1222 COVID-19 vaccine. About this clone itself: Its antigen is unidentified.

Timing groups of about 4 and about 12 weeks for second doses were pooled. Overall study results and limits: Spike-specific TCR breadth and depth went up after people got two AZD1222 doses.

Sequenced by immunoSEQ multiplex PCR; TCRdb stores in-frame clones only, minus some. This sample has 130,000 or so clones, with approximately 91% found just once. The trim removed 8 bases at V and 6 bases at J, leaving 11 bases unmatched. The CDR3 runs to 15 residues. CDR1 MNHEY and CDR2 SVGAGI come from the germline V gene. Material: peripheral blood, obtained 28 days after the second AZD1222 dose. The chain recombines TRBV6-5 with TRBJ1-4; 8 bases align to TRBD1. This TCR was recovered from an adult who received the AZD1222 COVID-19 vaccine. The chain's CDR3 is CASWLRGQGYEKLFF. CDR3 nucleotides: TGTGCCAGCTGGCTGAGAGGACAGGGATATGAAAAACTGTTTTTT.